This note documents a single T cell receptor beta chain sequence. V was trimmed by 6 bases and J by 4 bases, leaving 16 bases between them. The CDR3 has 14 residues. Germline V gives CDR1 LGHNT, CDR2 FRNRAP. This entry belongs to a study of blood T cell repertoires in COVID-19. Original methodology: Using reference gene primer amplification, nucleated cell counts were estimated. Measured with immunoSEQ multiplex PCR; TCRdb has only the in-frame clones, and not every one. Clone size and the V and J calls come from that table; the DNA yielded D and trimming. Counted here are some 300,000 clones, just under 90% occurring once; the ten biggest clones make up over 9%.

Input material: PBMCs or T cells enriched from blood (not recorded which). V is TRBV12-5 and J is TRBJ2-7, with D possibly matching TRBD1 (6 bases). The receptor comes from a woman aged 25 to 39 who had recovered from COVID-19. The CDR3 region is CASGLTGLGYEQYF. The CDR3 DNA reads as TGTGCTAGTGGATTAACAGGGCTAGGTTACGAGCAGTACTTC.